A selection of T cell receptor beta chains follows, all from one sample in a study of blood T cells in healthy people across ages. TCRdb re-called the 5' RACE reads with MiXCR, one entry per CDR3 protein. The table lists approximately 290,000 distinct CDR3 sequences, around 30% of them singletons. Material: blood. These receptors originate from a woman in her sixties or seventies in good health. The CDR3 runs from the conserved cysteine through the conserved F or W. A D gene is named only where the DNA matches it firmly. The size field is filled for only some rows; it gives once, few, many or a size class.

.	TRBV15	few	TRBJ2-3	TGTGCCACCAGCAGAGTACCGGTGCCTGGAACAGATACGCAGTATTTT	CATSRVPVPGTDTQYF
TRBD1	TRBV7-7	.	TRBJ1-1	TGTGCTAGCGGCTCAGGGGGAGGGACTGAAGCTTTCTTT	CASGSGGGTEAFF
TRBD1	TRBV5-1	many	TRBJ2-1	TGCGCCAGCAGTCACATCACCGGGACAGGAAAGCACAATGAGCAGTTCTTC	CASSHITGTGKHNEQFF
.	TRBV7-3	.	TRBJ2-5	TGTGCCAGCAGCTTATTTGGAGAAGAGACCCAGTACTTC	CASSLFGEETQYF
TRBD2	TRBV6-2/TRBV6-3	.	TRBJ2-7	TGTGCCAGCAGCCCTGGACTAGCGGGGATTTTCTCCTACGAGCAGTACTTC	CASSPGLAGIFSYEQYF
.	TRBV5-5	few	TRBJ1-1	TGTGCCAGTCAACAGGGTTCCCTGAACACTGAAGCTTTCTTT	CASQQGSLNTEAFF
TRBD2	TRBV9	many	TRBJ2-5	TGTGCCAGCAGCGTAGAGCCTAGCGGGAGCTCTTGGGAGACCCAGTACTTC	CASSVEPSGSSWETQYF
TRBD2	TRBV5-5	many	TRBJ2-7	TGTGCCAGCAGCTTCGCGGGGGCCTACGAGCAGTACTTC	CASSFAGAYEQYF
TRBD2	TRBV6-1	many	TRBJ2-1	TGTGCCAGCAGTGAAGTCATAGCGGGAAGCTACAATGAGCAGTTCTTC	CASSEVIAGSYNEQFF
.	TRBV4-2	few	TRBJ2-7	TGTGCCAGCAGCCAAGAAGCCAGGGCCCTGACCTACGAGCAGTACTTC	CASSQEARALTYEQYF
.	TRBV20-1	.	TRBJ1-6	TGCAGTGCTAGAGTGGAGGCAGGGCGGAATTCACCCCTCCACTTT	CSARVEAGRNSPLHF
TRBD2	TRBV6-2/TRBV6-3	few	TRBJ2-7	TGTGCCAGCAGTTACTCAACTAGCGGGATGAGGGAGCAGTACTTC	CASSYSTSGMREQYF
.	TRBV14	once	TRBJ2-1	TGTGCCAGCAGCCAAGATGGGACCCAACACCGGTACAATGAGCAGTTCTTC	CASSQDGTQHRYNEQFF
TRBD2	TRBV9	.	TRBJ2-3	TGCGCCAGCAGCCAAGTAAGCGGGGGGGCCACAGATACGCAGTATTTT	CASSQVSGGATDTQYF
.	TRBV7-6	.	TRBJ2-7	TGTGCCAGCAGCTTAAAGGGCCCTCGCAACCGGGACTCCGACTCCTACGAGCAGTACTTC	CASSLKGPRNRDSDSYEQYF
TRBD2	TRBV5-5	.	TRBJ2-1	TGTGCCAGCAGCTTGGTAGCGGCTAGCGGGGACCCCTACAATGAGCAGTTCTTC	CASSLVAASGDPYNEQFF
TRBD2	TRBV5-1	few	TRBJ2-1	TGCGCCAGCAGCTTGGAACTAGCGGGAGTGGGTGAGCAGTTCTTC	CASSLELAGVGEQFF
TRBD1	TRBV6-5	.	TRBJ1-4	TGTGCCAGCAGTTCCGGACAGGCCAAACTGTTTTTT	CASSSGQAKLFF
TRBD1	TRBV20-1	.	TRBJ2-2	TGCAGTGCTAGAGATTGGACAGGGGAGGGGTTGGCGAACACCGGGGAGCTGTTTTTT	CSARDWTGEGLANTGELFF
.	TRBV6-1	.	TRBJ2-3	TGTGCCAGCAGTGAAGTTGGACCGCCCACAGATACGCAGTATTTT	CASSEVGPPTDTQYF
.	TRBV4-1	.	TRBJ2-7	TGCGCCAGCAGCGAACAGGCTTCCTACGAGCAGTACTTC	CASSEQASYEQYF
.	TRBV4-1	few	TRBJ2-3	TGCGCCAGCAGCCCTGCCGTGGGGGCTAGCACAGATACGCAGTATTTT	CASSPAVGASTDTQYF
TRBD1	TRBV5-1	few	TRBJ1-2	TGCGCCAGCAGCTTGGGACAGGGGATAATGAGCTATGGCTACACCTTC	CASSLGQGIMSYGYTF
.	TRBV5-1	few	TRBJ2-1	TGCGCCAGCAGCTTCTCGGACATCCGGAATGAGCAGTTCTTC	CASSFSDIRNEQFF
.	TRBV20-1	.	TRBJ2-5	TGCAGTGCTATGGGGTCGGGAGCAGAGACCCAGTACTTC	CSAMGSGAETQYF
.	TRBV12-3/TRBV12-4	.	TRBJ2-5	TGTGCCAGCAGTTTCGTGTACGGGACCCAGTACTTC	CASSFVYGTQYF
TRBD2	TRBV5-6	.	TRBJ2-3	TGTGCCAGCAGCTCGCTAGCGGGAGCCCATACGCAGTATTTT	CASSSLAGAHTQYF
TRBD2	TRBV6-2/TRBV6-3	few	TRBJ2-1	TGTGCCAGCAGTTACTCGATGGGCCTAGCGGGAGGGTTGCGTTTCGATGAGCAGTTCTTC	CASSYSMGLAGGLRFDEQFF
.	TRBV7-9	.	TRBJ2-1	TGTGCCAGCAGTCTCCAGCAGGGTAGCTACAATGAGCAGTTCTTC	CASSLQQGSYNEQFF
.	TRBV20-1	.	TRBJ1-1	TGCAGTGCCCCGGGGCGGGGCGGGAACACTGAAGCTTTCTTT	CSAPGRGGNTEAFF
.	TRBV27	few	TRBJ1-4	TGTGCCAGCAGGGGCACGGGCAGGTCCTTCGGAAAACTGTTTTTT	CASRGTGRSFGKLFF
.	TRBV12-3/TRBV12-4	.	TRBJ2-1	TGTGCCAGCAGTTTTCAGGCAGGGGCTAGCAATGAGCAGTTCTTC	CASSFQAGASNEQFF
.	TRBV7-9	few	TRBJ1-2	TGTGCCAGCAGCCAAGCGGGCTCAGCTAACTATGGCTACACCTTC	CASSQAGSANYGYTF
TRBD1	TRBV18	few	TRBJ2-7	TGTGCCAGCTCACCACAGGGGGCCTCCTACGAGCAGTACTTC	CASSPQGASYEQYF
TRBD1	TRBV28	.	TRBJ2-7	TGTGCCAGCAGTTTTGACAGGGACGAGCAGTACTTC	CASSFDRDEQYF
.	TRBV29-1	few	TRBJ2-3	TGCAGCGCTGGTCCAGATACGCAGTATTTT	CSAGPDTQYF
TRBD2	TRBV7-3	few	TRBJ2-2	TGTGCCAGCAGCACGTGGGTAGCGGGAGGACCCGACACCGGGGAGCTGTTTTTT	CASSTWVAGGPDTGELFF
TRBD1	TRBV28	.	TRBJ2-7	TGTGCCAGCAGGACCCGCCGGACAGGGAGCTCCGAGCAGTACTTC	CASRTRRTGSSEQYF
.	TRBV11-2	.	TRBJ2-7	TGTGCCAGCAGCTTAGTTAGGTGGGAGGCCTCTACAGAGCAGTACTTC	CASSLVRWEASTEQYF
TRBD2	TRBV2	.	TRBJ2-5	TGTGCCAGCAGGTCCGGGACTAGCGGGGACCAAGAGACCCAGTACTTC	CASRSGTSGDQETQYF